This entry describes one TCR beta chain. Methods used by the authors: Reference gene primers were amplified, and this amplification served to estimate nucleated cell counts. Generated by immunoSEQ multiplex PCR, the TCRdb table keeps only in-frame clones and is missing some. The DNA was the basis for D and trimming; V, J and clone size are from that table. The table includes more than 90,000 clones, almost 95% detected once. These data originate in a study of blood T cell repertoires in COVID-19. About the study: Collection of acute and convalescent COVID-19 samples took place in the United States, Italy and Spain. The cDNA or gDNA used as material had been derived from T cells, B-cell-depleted T cells, or PBMCs.

The sequencing sample was made of peripheral blood. This receptor was taken from a man over 45 with active COVID-19.

The chain's CDR3 is CASLQGGDTGELFF. CDR3 DNA: TGCGCCAGCCTGCAGGGGGGAGACACCGGGGAGCTGTTTTTT. This chain joins TRBV10-2 and TRBJ2-2, with a weak D call TRBD1 (7 bases). Germline CDR1 is WSHSY and CDR2 is SAAADI. Trimming pared 8 bases from V and 3 bases from J, leaving 13 bases between. This CDR3 has 14 amino acids.